These 22 T cell receptor beta chains were all obtained from the same sample, sequenced in a study of cytomegalovirus exposure and HLA in healthy donors. Primers for the PCR totalled 60 Vbeta and 13 Jbeta. The method was immunoSEQ multiplex PCR; TCRdb's version includes in-frame clones alone and lacks a portion of them. This table has 63,000 or so clones, roughly four fifths appearing once. Sequencing was done on a sample of PBMCs. The receptors were gathered from a woman aged 25 to 39 in good health and CMV-seropositive.

The chain has TRBV30 and TRBJ1-5; D is undetermined. The germline gives CDR1 GTSNPN, CDR2 SVGIG (reference sequence). CDR3 size: 12 residues. The V end lost 4 bases, the J end lost 3 bases, and 7 bases lay between the germline ends. In DNA form, the CDR3 reads TGTGCCTGGAATTTCTTCAATCAGCCCCAGCATTTT. As protein: CAWNFFNQPQHF.

The V and J genes are TRBV1 and TRBJ2-7; the D segment call TRBD2 is taken from the table without a DNA check. TRBV1 is annotated as a pseudogene. The CDR3 runs 13 residues. For the CDR3, the DNA is TGCACCAGCGGGACTAGCGGGACCTACGAGCAGTACTTC. Its protein is CTSGTSGTYEQYF.

CDR3 amino acids: CASSLRAGASEAFF. In DNA, the CDR3 is TGTGCCAGCAGTTTGAGGGCCGGAGCTAGTGAAGCTTTCTTT. The chain carries TRBV11-2 and TRBJ1-1; D is uncertain. Germline assignment: CDR1 SGHAT and CDR2 FQNNGV. CDR3 length equals 14 residues. V lost 6 bases and J 7 bases, leaving 18 bases between the germline ends.

V and J are TRBV18 and TRBJ1-4, with D tentatively TRBD1 (6 bases). Between the trimmed V and J ends, which lost 3 bases and 7 bases, there was a span of 12 bases. Germline V gives CDR1 KGHSH, CDR2 LQKENI. This CDR3 is built from 14 residues. CDR3 protein: CASSPGRGREKLFF. Written as DNA, the CDR3 is TGTGCCAGCTCACCTGGCAGGGGACGTGAAAAACTGTTTTTT.

The genes are TRBV5-4 and TRBJ1-1, with 8 nucleotides matching TRBD1. The CDR3 loop spans 16 amino acids. The J segment lost 0 bases and the V segment lost 2 bases, leaving 6 bases of the junction unmatched. Per the germline V gene, CDR1 is SGHNT and CDR2 is YYREEE (reference sequence). CDR3 amino acids: CASSLPRTGLNTEAFF. For the CDR3, the DNA is TGTGCCAGCAGCTTACCCCGGACAGGGCTGAACACTGAAGCTTTCTTT.

The chain links TRBV6-5 to TRBJ1-1; D gene unclear. The CDR3 spans 16 residues. CDR1 and CDR2 from the germline V gene are MNHEY and SVGAGI. V was pared by 2 bases and J by 1 base, with 14 bases between. This chain's CDR3 is CASSYTWAVGNTEAFF. CDR3 in DNA: TGTGCCAGCAGTTACACTTGGGCCGTCGGGAACACTGAAGCTTTCTTT.

This chain connects TRBV5-1 to TRBJ2-1; 12 nucleotides agree with TRBD2. The V gene end was trimmed by 0 bases and the J gene end by 8 bases; junction bases not matched to a gene: 3. From germline, CDR1 is SGHRS and CDR2 YFSETQ. This CDR3 has 15 amino acids. This chain's CDR3 is CASSLGLAGAHEQFF. For the CDR3, the DNA is TGCGCCAGCAGCTTGGGACTAGCGGGAGCCCATGAGCAGTTCTTC.

In nucleotides, the CDR3 is TGTGCCAGCAATACGGGCAGGGCGTCCGAGCAGTACTTC. Its translation: CASNTGRASEQYF. The chain combines TRBV28 with TRBJ2-7; D possibly corresponds to TRBD1 (5 bases). V was trimmed by 7 bases and J by 6 bases, leaving 16 bases between them. The CDR3 extends over 13 amino acids. CDR1 is MDHEN and CDR2 is SYDVKM in the germline V gene.

Ten or more counts support this clone. V is TRBV28 and J is TRBJ2-7, with 9 nucleotides matching TRBD2. The germline CDR1 and CDR2 sequences are MDHEN and SYDVKM. The CDR3 runs 14 residues. Trimming took 10 bases from V and 3 from J; bases not matched to a gene: 10. CDR3 loop: CATAGTSYYYEQYF. CDR3 nucleotide sequence: TGTGCCACAGCCGGGACTAGCTATTACTACGAGCAGTACTTC. Combining the CDR3 with reference TRBV28 and TRBJ2-7 gives the whole variable domain DVKVTQSSRYLVKRTGEKVFLECVQDMDHENMFWYRQDPGLGLRLIYFSYDVKMKEKGDIPEGYSVSREKKERFSLILESASTNQTSMYLCATAGTSYYYEQYFGPGTRLTVT.

The DNA of the CDR3 is TGTGCCAGCAGCCTTACAGGAGTCTCTGGAAACACCATATATTTT. Its protein product is CASSLTGVSGNTIYF. This chain uses TRBV6-5 with TRBJ1-3; D perhaps matches TRBD1 (5 bases). V dropped 6 bases and J dropped 0 bases, with 12 bases sitting between them. This CDR3 is 15 amino acids long. Per germline, CDR1 MNHEY and CDR2 SVGAGI.

This clone appeared once. V gene TRBV6-5 combines with J gene TRBJ2-2; D remains unclear. V was clipped by 6 bases and J by 3 bases, with 5 bases between them. The CDR3 runs to 12 residues. Germline V gene sequence: CDR1 MNHEY, CDR2 SVGAGI. The DNA of the CDR3 is TGTGCCAGCAGCCTATACACCGGGGAGCTGTTTTTT. Residues: CASSLYTGELFF.

Turning to this clone: This may arise from a read error, as a much more abundant clone is one base away. The rearrangement uses TRBV4-3 and TRBJ2-7; possibly TRBD2 for D (6 bases). Trimming took off 11 bases at V and 6 bases at J, with 23 bases between the two ends. The CDR3 is made up of 14 amino acids. Germline CDR1 and CDR2: LGHNA and YSLEER. CDR3 loop: CACRLRVGGGEQYF. The CDR3 DNA follows: TGCGCCTGCCGGCTTAGGGTTGGGGGAGGCGAGCAGTACTTC.

This rearrangement joins TRBV28 to TRBJ2-7, with TRBD2 identical over 8 bases. V lost 1 base to trimming and J lost 2 bases; unmatched junction nucleotides: 4. CDR3 length: 15 residues. Per germline, CDR1 MDHEN and CDR2 SYDVKM. DNA of the CDR3: TGTGCCAGCAGTTTATCTACTAGCGGTGCCTACGAGCAGTACTTC. It encodes CASSLSTSGAYEQYF.

CDR3 coding DNA: TGCAGCGTTGAAATCCGAGCCAGGCGCTACGAGCAGTACTTC. As protein: CSVEIRARRYEQYF. V gene TRBV29-1 combines with J gene TRBJ2-7; D uncertain. The germline gives CDR1 SQVTM, CDR2 ANQGSEA. The CDR3 has 14 residues. Trimming took off 2 bases at V and 3 bases at J, with 14 bases between the two ends.

V usage is TRBV2 and J usage is TRBJ2-3; 9 bases map to TRBD2. The trim removed 5 bases at V and 4 bases at J, leaving 10 bases unmatched. This CDR3 has 16 residues. Per the germline V gene, CDR1 is SNHLY and CDR2 is FYNNEI. CDR3 nucleotides: TGTGCCAGCAGTCTTGCGGGAGGGCCCATCGCAGATACGCAGTATTTT. It is translated as CASSLAGGPIADTQYF.

The V call is TRBV25-1, the J call TRBJ1-1, with 9 bases matching TRBD1. The CDR3 consists of 15 residues. Germline V gene data show CDR1 as MGHDK and CDR2 as SYGVNS. The junction had 6 bases not matched to a gene; V was cut back by 1 base and J by 6 bases. The CDR3 is CASSESGTGSPEAFF. CDR3 coding DNA: TGTGCCAGCAGTGAATCCGGGACAGGGTCCCCTGAAGCTTTCTTT. Supplemented by reference TRBV25-1 and TRBJ1-1, the full variable domain reads EADIYQTPRYLVIGTGKKITLECSQTMGHDKMYWYQQDPGMELHLIHYSYGVNSTEKGDLSSESTVSRIRTEHFPLTLESARPSHTSQYLCASSESGTGSPEAFFGQGTRLTVV.

The chain is built from TRBV2 and TRBJ2-7; the D is unclear. V dropped 5 bases and J dropped 3 bases, with 8 bases sitting between them. Germline assignment: CDR1 SNHLY and CDR2 FYNNEI. This CDR3 comprises 12 residues. The CDR3 DNA follows: TGTGCCAGCAGTTCCCAAAACTACGAGCAGTACTTC. Translating it yields CASSSQNYEQYF.

V and J are TRBV29-1 and TRBJ2-1; the match to TRBD1 covers 7 bases. Germline V lookup: CDR1 SQVTM, CDR2 ANQGSEA. CDR3 length: 14 amino acids. CDR3 sequence reads: CTVTTDRDYNEQFF. The CDR3 nucleotides read TGCACCGTCACTACCGACAGGGACTACAATGAGCAGTTCTTC.

V and J are TRBV7-9 and TRBJ1-5, with 7 positions matching TRBD1. Germline trimming cut 5 bases from V and 4 bases from J; bases unmatched to any gene: 2. This CDR3 is 13 amino acids long. The germline V gene encodes CDR1 SEHNR and CDR2 FQNEAQ (reference sequence). The CDR3 here is CASSGQENQPQHF. DNA of the CDR3: TGTGCCAGCAGCGGACAGGAGAATCAGCCCCAGCATTTT. Full variable domain (missing parts from reference TRBV7-9 and TRBJ1-5): DTGVSQNPRHKITKRGQNVTFRCDPISEHNRLYWYRQTLGQGPEFLTYFQNEAQLEKSRLLSDRFSAERPKGSFSTLEIQRTEQGDSAMYLCASSGQENQPQHFGDGTRLSIL.

In this sample, this clone turned up once. The chain links TRBV2 to TRBJ1-1; D not certain. Trimming took 8 bases from V and 0 from J, leaving 7 bases between them. The CDR3 consists of 12 residues. CDR1 and CDR2 from the germline V gene are SNHLY and FYNNEI. Here the CDR3 reads CASVELNTEAFF. DNA for the CDR3: TGTGCCAGCGTAGAGCTGAACACTGAAGCTTTCTTT.

The chain employs TRBV6-1 and TRBJ1-4; the match to TRBD1 covers 9 bases. The CDR3 consists of 15 residues. Germline assignment: CDR1 MNHNS and CDR2 SASEGT. The ends lost 0 bases at V and 7 bases at J; junction bases unmatched: 3. The CDR3 bases are TGTGCCAGCAGTGAAGCTGTGACAGGGGGTGAAAAACTGTTTTTT. Translating gives CASSEAVTGGEKLFF.

This sequence joins TRBV15 and TRBJ2-5, with a weak D call TRBD1 (5 bases). Trimming removed 3 bases from V and 5 bases from J, with 10 bases in between. In germline, CDR1 is LNHNV, CDR2 YYDKDF (reference sequence). The CDR3 runs to 13 residues. The CDR3 is CATSSQGWETQYF. Written as DNA, the CDR3 is TGTGCCACCAGCAGCCAGGGTTGGGAGACCCAGTACTTC.